This T cell receptor (beta chain) was obtained from a study of T cells expressing NK-cell markers. TCRdb processed the 5' RACE reads again and assigns one entry to each CDR3 protein, with no DNA. The sample has roughly 420,000 distinct CDR3 sequences; the top ten hold more than 7%. CDR1 and CDR2 (germline): MGHRA, YSYEKL. The CDR3 covers 12 residues. The TCR originated in a woman between 18 and 69 years old in good health. The genes are TRBV4-1 and TRBJ2-5; TCRdb calls TRBD2, which cannot be checked without DNA. Sequenced sample: blood T cells: a sorted CD56 or NKG2C T cell subset, CD4+ or CD8+ T cells, or bulk PBMC T cells (not recorded which). CDR3 sequence: CASSQTTGAQYF.